Listed below are T cell receptor beta chains from one sample, sequenced in a study of chemoradiotherapy in HPV16-positive cancers. The assay was immunoSEQ multiplex PCR, and TCRdb's table has in-frame clones only and misses some. The data contain almost 3,000 clones, approximately 90% of them seen just once; the ten biggest clones take up about 3.8%. Material: tumor tissue, obtained from a patient who underwent chemoradiotherapy. These receptors were obtained from a human donor with HPV-associated anogenital cancer. CDR3s include the opening cysteine and the closing phenylalanine or tryptophan. D genes are given only for firm matches. Clone size appears in some rows only: once, few, many, or a class for an expanded clone.

TRBV28	.	.	TRBJ1-2	TGCGCCAGCAGATCCAGCTGTGGCTACACCTTC	CASRSSCGYTF
TRBV6-4	few	.	TRBJ2-1	TGTGCCAGCAGTGACTCAGCGGGCTCCTACAATGAGCAGTTCTTC	CASSDSAGSYNEQFF
TRBV14	.	TRBD1	TRBJ2-7	TGTGCCAGCAGCCGGACAGGGGGTTTAGGCGAGCAGTACTTC	CASSRTGGLGEQYF
TRBV6-6	.	.	TRBJ1-2	TGTGCCAGCAGAGTCGTAGGGAACTATGGCTACACCTTC	CASRVVGNYGYTF
TRBV4-1	.	.	TRBJ2-3	TGCGCCAGCAGCCGGGCCATATTAGGGGTTAGCACAGATACGCAGTATTTT	CASSRAILGVSTDTQYF
TRBV30	.	.	TRBJ2-3	TGTGCCTGGAGTGTACGCGGTTCCCTCACAGATACGCAGTATTTT	CAWSVRGSLTDTQYF
TRBV6-6	few	TRBD1	TRBJ1-1	TGTGCCAGCAGTTACTCCCAGGGGGAATCGGGGGCTTTCTTT	CASSYSQGESGAFF
TRBV28	.	.	TRBJ2-3	TGTGCCAGCAGTTTGTTTGGAGGGGGCCGGGGGAGCACAGATACGCAGTATTTT	CASSLFGGGRGSTDTQYF
TRBV6-1	.	TRBD2	TRBJ2-6	TGTGCCAGCACCCGGGAGGACTCTGGGGCCAACGTCCTGACTTTC	CASTREDSGANVLTF
TRBV15	.	.	TRBJ1-5	TGTGCCACCAGCAGAGATAAGGGGTACAATCAGCCCCAGCATTTT	CATSRDKGYNQPQHF
TRBV28	.	TRBD1	TRBJ1-2	TGTGCCAGCAGCACAAACCGGGACAGGGGGCGCCGGGGCTACACCTTC	CASSTNRDRGRRGYTF
TRBV5-1	.	TRBD2	TRBJ2-1	TGCGCCAGCAGCCACGGACTAGCGGGGTATGAGCAGTTCTTC	CASSHGLAGYEQFF
TRBV2	once	.	TRBJ2-5	TGTGCCATTACCGAGCGAGAGACCCAGTACTTC	CAITERETQYF
TRBV9	.	.	TRBJ2-1	TGTGCCAGCAGCGCCGGCAGGGGTTGGAATGAGCAGTTCTTC	CASSAGRGWNEQFF
TRBV10-3	.	TRBD2	TRBJ2-1	TGTGCCGTTACTTCCGGGACTAGCGGAAACAATGAGCAGTTCTTC	CAVTSGTSGNNEQFF
TRBV18	.	TRBD1	TRBJ1-1	TGTGCCAGCTCACCCTCCGGGACAGGGGCCTACACTGAAGCTTTCTTT	CASSPSGTGAYTEAFF
TRBV27	.	.	TRBJ2-2	TGTGCCAGCAGTTTCTGGGCGGGATCGGACGGGGAGCTGTTTTTT	CASSFWAGSDGELFF
TRBV2	.	.	TRBJ2-3	TGTGCCAGCAGTGAAAGCCCCCAGCTAGGCGGCACAGATACGCAGTATTTT	CASSESPQLGGTDTQYF
TRBV10-2	once	TRBD1	TRBJ2-5	TGCGCCACCAACAGACAGGGGACCGAGACCCAGTACTTC	CATNRQGTETQYF
TRBV2	.	TRBD1	TRBJ2-2	TGTGCCAGCAGTGAAAGTACAGGGGTGTTGGGCGGGGAGCTGTTTTTT	CASSESTGVLGGELFF
TRBV5-4	.	.	TRBJ2-2	TGTGCCAGCAGCTTGGACTTGGGGGAGCTGTTTTTT	CASSLDLGELFF
TRBV10-3	once	.	TRBJ1-1	TGTGCCATCAGTGAACGGGGGGACCTTTCAGGTGAAGCTTTCTTT	CAISERGDLSGEAFF
TRBV5-6	.	.	TRBJ2-4	TGTGCCAGCAGCCCCCGTGGTGGGGCCCAACAGAACATTCAGTACTTC	CASSPRGGAQQNIQYF
TRBV29-1	.	.	TRBJ1-1	TGCAGCGTTGATGTAGTCGACGCTTTCTTT	CSVDVVDAFF
TRBV28	.	.	TRBJ1-2	TGTGCCAGCACCTCACTTCGTCGGAAAGGGGCTAGCCATGGCTACACCTTC	CASTSLRRKGASHGYTF
TRBV5-1	.	.	TRBJ2-2	TGCGCCAGCAGCCCGGAGAACACCGGGGAGCTGTTTTTT	CASSPENTGELFF
TRBV5-1	.	.	TRBJ2-1	TGCGCCAGCAGCTTGAGTTTCGATGAGCAGTTCTTC	CASSLSFDEQFF
TRBV19	.	.	TRBJ1-3	TGTGCCAGTAGTCACCCTGGAAACACCATATATTTT	CASSHPGNTIYF
TRBV5-5	once	.	TRBJ2-5	TGTGCCAGCAGCTTCCCGGGCCAGGGACAAGAGACCCAGTACTTC	CASSFPGQGQETQYF
TRBV13	.	TRBD2	TRBJ2-2	TGTGCCAGCAGTCCCTCCGGACTAGCGGGGGGGCCCCGGACCGGGGAGCTGTTTTTT	CASSPSGLAGGPRTGELFF
TRBV21-1	.	.	TRBJ2-3	TGTGCCAGCAGCAAAGGGGACGCCACAGATACGCAGTATTTT	CASSKGDATDTQYF
TRBV5-1	.	TRBD1	TRBJ2-5	TGCGCCAGCAGCTTCGGACAGGTCCAAGAGACCCAGTACTTC	CASSFGQVQETQYF
TRBV27	.	.	TRBJ2-1	TGTGCCAGCAGTAACCGGGACGCAAATAATGAGCAGTTCTTC	CASSNRDANNEQFF
TRBV6-5	once	TRBD2	TRBJ2-5	TGTGCCAGCAGTTACTCTCAAGCGGGAGTAGGGGAGACCCAGTACTTC	CASSYSQAGVGETQYF
TRBV6-5	.	.	TRBJ1-6	TGTGCCAGCAGTAGATCGGGACGGGCCAATTCACCCCTCCACTTT	CASSRSGRANSPLHF
TRBV1	.	.	TRBJ2-5	TGCACCAGCAGCCAAGATGGTTTCTTGGGTGAACTGAAGACCCAGTACTTC	CTSSQDGFLGELKTQYF
TRBV27	.	TRBD1	TRBJ2-1	TGTGCCAGCAGTTTAAGCAGGGGGCCCTACAATGAGCAGTTCTTC	CASSLSRGPYNEQFF
TRBV4-2	.	TRBD1	TRBJ1-5	TGTGCCAGCAGCCAAGATTTAGAGGACAGGGTAAATCAGCCCCAGCATTTT	CASSQDLEDRVNQPQHF
TRBV5-1	.	.	TRBJ1-5	TGCGCCAGCAGCTTTAAAGGCCGCCGTGAGAGGAGGAATCAGCCCCAGCATTTT	CASSFKGRRERRNQPQHF